Presented here are 13 T cell receptor beta chains from one specimen sequenced in a study of T cells in Graves' hyperthyroidism and ophthalmopathy. Template material for amplifying TCR beta CDR3 regions consisted of RNA transcripts. TCR CDR3 regions were first amplified by RT-PCR with HTBI primers. TCRdb reprocessed the multiplex PCR reads via MiXCR and lists one record per CDR3 protein. The table shows 550,000 to 800,000 distinct CDR3 sequences, with 17% occurring only once. The sequencing sample was made of blood. The receptors were sampled from a man over 45 with Graves' hyperthyroidism.

This clonotype appeared many times. This chain uses TRBV5-1 with TRBJ1-4, with TRBD1 identical over 7 bases. CDR3 length: 15 residues. Germline CDR1 reads SGHRS; CDR2 reads YFSETQ. J was trimmed by 5 bases and V by 0 bases; bases with no gene match: 4. CDR3 in DNA: TGCGCCAGCAGCTTGGAGGGGGCAGGAAATGAAAAACTGTTTTTT. Its translation: CASSLEGAGNEKLFF.

This clonotype was observed many times. The V gene is TRBV12-3 or TRBV12-4, the J gene TRBJ2-1; 13 bases map to TRBD2. The CDR3 extends over 14 amino acids. With V trimmed by 5 bases and J by 10 bases, 5 bases remained unmatched. CDR3 loop: CASSRTSGSQEQFF. Written as DNA, the CDR3 is TGTGCCAGCAGTCGGACTAGCGGGAGTCAAGAGCAGTTCTTC.

This clonotype was seen a handful of times. This chain links TRBV29-1 with TRBJ1-2; no clear D. V gave up 4 bases and J gave up 3 bases, with 21 bases separating them. CDR1 is SQVTM and CDR2 is ANQGSEA in the germline V gene. The CDR3 has 16 amino acids. The CDR3 spells CSVVLYGEGSDYGYTF. The CDR3 nucleotides read TGCAGCGTTGTCCTCTATGGGGAGGGTAGTGACTATGGCTACACCTTC.

This clonotype came up many times. This chain connects TRBV2 to TRBJ1-2, with TRBD1 as a possible D gene (5 bases). This CDR3 has 14 residues. Germline V gives CDR1 SNHLY, CDR2 FYNNEI. Trimming took 6 bases from V and 3 from J, leaving 14 bases between them. Here the CDR3 reads CASRGVTVDYGYTF. The CDR3 region has the DNA TGTGCCAGCAGGGGCGTGACAGTTGACTATGGCTACACCTTC.

The rearrangement links TRBV12-5 to TRBJ2-5; tentative D call: TRBD1 (5 bases). CDR1 is LGHNT and CDR2 is FRNRAP in the germline V gene. V shed 7 bases and J shed 7 bases, with 16 bases lying between them. The CDR3 is 13 amino acids. The CDR3 region is CASALGLGATQYF. CDR3 nucleotide sequence: TGTGCTAGTGCCCTGGGTCTTGGGGCGACCCAGTACTTC.

This clonotype came up many times. The V call is TRBV7-8, the J call TRBJ2-7; 7 bases align to TRBD2. With V trimmed by 10 bases and J by 1 base, 16 bases remained unmatched. The CDR3 sequence is 16 residues long. Germline-derived CDR1 and CDR2 are SGHVS and FQNEAQ. The CDR3 sequence is CATKGASGSPSYEQYF. DNA for the CDR3: TGTGCCACCAAAGGGGCTAGCGGTTCCCCTTCCTACGAGCAGTACTTC.

At least ten counts were recorded for this clonotype. The V call is TRBV7-3, the J call TRBJ2-5, with 7 bases lining up with TRBD2. The CDR3 has 16 residues. J was trimmed by 4 bases and V by 1 base; bases with no gene match: 9. The germline CDR1 and CDR2 sequences are SGHTA and FQGTGA. This chain's CDR3 is CASSLKLGGSRETQYF. For the CDR3, the DNA is TGTGCCAGCAGCTTAAAGTTGGGGGGGAGCCGAGAGACCCAGTACTTC.

There are a few counts of this clonotype. CDR3 amino acids: CSAHRGLYEQYF. The CDR3 DNA is TGCAGCGCCCACAGGGGGCTCTACGAGCAGTACTTC. The chain joins TRBV29-1 to TRBJ2-7; 9 nucleotides agree with TRBD1. The CDR3 sequence is 12 residues long. V shed 7 bases and J 3 bases; nucleotides not matched to a gene: 4. From germline, CDR1 is SQVTM and CDR2 ANQGSEA.

This clonotype came up a few times. This chain uses TRBV5-6 with TRBJ1-2; no clear D. Germline V lookup: CDR1 SGHDT, CDR2 YYEEEE. V lost 1 base and J lost 0, with 7 bases in between. The length of the CDR3 is 14 residues. The CDR3 sequence: CASSLFITNYGYTF. CDR3 nucleotide sequence: TGTGCCAGCAGCTTGTTCATAACTAACTATGGCTACACCTTC.

Comment on this clonotype: A much larger clone differs by one base, so this may be a read error. This chain links TRBV6-1 with TRBJ2-2, with D uncertain. V was clipped by 6 bases and J by 0 bases, with 11 bases between them. The CDR3 sequence is 15 residues long. CDR1 and CDR2 (germline): MNHNS, SASEGT. CDR3 loop: CASRAGRANTGELFF. The DNA of the CDR3 is TGTGCCAGCAGGGCCGGACGGGCGAACACCGGGGAGCTGTTTTTT.

This clonotype was detected many times. This rearrangement joins TRBV27 to TRBJ2-7; TRBD2 matches 12 bases. Germline V gene data show CDR1 as MNHEY and CDR2 as SMNVEV (reference sequence). This CDR3 contains 15 residues. Losses at the gene ends were 8 bases for V and 1 base for J; bases not matched to a gene: 6. Here the CDR3 DNA reads TGTGCCAGCGCACCCGGGACTAGCGGGTCCTACGAGCAGTACTTC. Protein sequence: CASAPGTSGSYEQYF.

This clonotype turned up a few times. V usage is TRBV4-3 and J usage is TRBJ1-1; 11 nucleotides match TRBD1. With V trimmed by 1 base and J by 8 bases, 6 bases remained unmatched. Germline V gives CDR1 LGHNA, CDR2 YSLEER. This CDR3 spans 15 amino acids. The CDR3 is CASSQGTGGPGEAFF. Here the CDR3 DNA reads TGCGCCAGCAGCCAAGGGACAGGGGGCCCTGGGGAAGCTTTCTTT.

A few counts support this clonotype. The gene calls are TRBV19 and TRBJ2-5; unclear D gene. The germline V and J ends were trimmed by 5 bases and 9 bases, with 13 bases remaining between them. CDR1 and CDR2 from the germline V gene are LNHDA and SQIVND (reference sequence). The CDR3 runs 12 residues. CDR3 in amino acids: CASSPAAGPQYF. Written as DNA, the CDR3 is TGTGCCAGTAGTCCCGCCGCAGGACCCCAGTACTTC.